This T cell receptor (beta chain) stems from a study of shared clonotypes between healthy human individuals. Looked up from germline, CDR1 is SGHVS and CDR2 is FNYEAQ. V lost 4 bases, J lost 1 base, and 10 bases lay in between. The CDR3 has 14 amino acids. Concerning this clone itself: Its antigen is not identified.

Study outcomes and limitations: Non-shared clonotypes had lower generation probabilities than those shared by all four donors. Naive subsets, compared against memory subsets, generally had larger estimated richness values.

Sequenced by immunoSEQ multiplex PCR; TCRdb stores in-frame clones only, minus some. The repertoire holds about 2.3 million clones, with approximately 95% as singletons. Sequencing was carried out using naive CD4+ T cells from PBMCs. The subset here: CD45RA+ positively selected. This clonotype was sampled from a man younger than 35 in good health. Some clones in this sample may be carry-over from other donors' samples. The chain recombines TRBV7-6 with TRBJ2-5; no clear D gene. The CDR3, as DNA: TGTGCCAGCAGCTCGCTGAGACCCCAAGAGACCCAGTACTTC. Protein sequence: CASSSLRPQETQYF.